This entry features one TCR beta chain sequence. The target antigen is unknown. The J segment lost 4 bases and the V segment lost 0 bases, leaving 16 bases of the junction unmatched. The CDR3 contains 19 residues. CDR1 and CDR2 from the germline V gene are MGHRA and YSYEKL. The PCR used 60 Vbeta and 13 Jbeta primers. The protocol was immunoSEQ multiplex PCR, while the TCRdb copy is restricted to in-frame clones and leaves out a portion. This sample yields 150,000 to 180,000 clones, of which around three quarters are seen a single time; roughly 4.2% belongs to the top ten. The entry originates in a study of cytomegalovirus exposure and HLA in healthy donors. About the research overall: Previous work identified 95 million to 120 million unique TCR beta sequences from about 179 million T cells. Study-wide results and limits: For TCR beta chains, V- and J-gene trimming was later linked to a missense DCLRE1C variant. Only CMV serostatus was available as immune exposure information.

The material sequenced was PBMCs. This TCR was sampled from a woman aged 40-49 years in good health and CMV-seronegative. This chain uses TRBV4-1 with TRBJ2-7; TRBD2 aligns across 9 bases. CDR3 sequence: CASSQDLAGGAGGRYEQYF. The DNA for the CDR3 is TGCGCCAGCAGCCAAGATCTTGCGGGAGGGGCGGGAGGTCGATACGAGCAGTACTTC.